Shown below are 13 T cell receptor beta chains from a single sample sequenced in a study of technical replicates of blood from several donors. TCRdb keeps only in-frame clones here, not all; method: immunoSEQ multiplex PCR. This sample has 70,000 to 85,000 clones; around 97% occur once, and the top ten carry 0.15% to 0.2%. The sample comprised T cells isolated from PBMCs. These TCRs come from a human donor in good health.

The rearrangement joins TRBV19 to TRBJ2-1; 8 nucleotides line up with TRBD2. CDR3 size: 14 residues. J was trimmed by 4 bases and V by 4 bases; bases with no gene match: 3. Germline values: CDR1 LNHDA, CDR2 SQIVND (reference sequence). In DNA, the CDR3 is TGTGCCAGTAGTAGGGCTAGCGGGTACAATGAGCAGTTCTTC. As protein: CASSRASGYNEQFF. The full variable domain, with the rest looked up from reference TRBV19 and TRBJ2-1, is DGGITQSPKYLFRKEGQNVTLSCEQNLNHDAMYWYRQDPGQGLRLIYYSQIVNDFQKGDIAEGYSVSREKKESFPLTVTSAQKNPTAFYLCASSRASGYNEQFFGPGTRLTVL.

This chain joins TRBV5-1 and TRBJ2-3; D might be TRBD2 (6 bases). This CDR3 has 14 amino acids. Germline CDR1 is SGHRS and CDR2 is YFSETQ. Trimming shortened V by 4 bases and J by 0 bases, and 9 bases separated the two germline ends. The CDR3 reads CASSAGTSTDTQYF. The CDR3 DNA follows: TGCGCCAGCAGCGCGGGGACCAGCACAGATACGCAGTATTTT.

This rearrangement joins TRBV9 to TRBJ1-4; D possibly corresponds to TRBD1 (5 bases). With 0 bases removed from V and 4 bases from J, the gap between germline ends came to 16 bases. There are 17 residues in the CDR3. Germline loops: CDR1 SGDLS, CDR2 YYNGEE. CDR3 amino acids: CASSVGMGRGINEKLFF. As DNA, the CDR3 is TGTGCCAGCAGCGTAGGGATGGGGCGGGGAATTAATGAAAAACTGTTTTTT.

The chain has TRBV9 and TRBJ2-1, with 7 bases lining up with TRBD1. V dropped 3 bases and J dropped 0; count of bases not matched to a gene: 6. CDR3 length: 16 residues. Germline-derived CDR1 and CDR2 are SGDLS and YYNGEE. The CDR3 DNA reads as TGTGCCAGCAGCGACTACAGGGGCGACTCCTACAATGAGCAGTTCTTC. This translates into CASSDYRGDSYNEQFF.

This clone was seen just once. The chain is built from TRBV2 and TRBJ1-5, with D possibly matching TRBD1 (5 bases). Trimming took 4 bases from V and 9 from J, leaving 16 bases between them. This CDR3 spans 14 amino acids. The germline V gene has CDR1 SNHLY and CDR2 FYNNEI. The DNA for the CDR3 is TGTGCCAGCAGTGTGGTGGGGGGGGTTCGGCCCCAGCATTTT. Its translation is CASSVVGGVRPQHF. The complete variable domain, with remaining parts taken from reference TRBV2 and TRBJ1-5, reads EPEVTQTPSHQVTQMGQEVILRCVPISNHLYFYWYRQILGQKVEFLVSFYNNEISEKSEIFDDQFSVERPDGSNFTLKIRSTKLEDSAMYFCASSVVGGVRPQHFGDGTRLSIL.

V usage is TRBV19 and J usage is TRBJ1-4, with D possibly being TRBD1 (5 bases). Germline assignment: CDR1 LNHDA and CDR2 SQIVND (reference sequence). The V and J ends lost 5 bases and 10 bases respectively, with 14 bases between them. There are 13 residues in the CDR3. CDR3: CASSPQGAGKLFF. DNA of the CDR3: TGTGCCAGTAGTCCTCAGGGTGCAGGAAAACTGTTTTTT.

This clone was seen just once. The chain couples TRBV21-1 to TRBJ1-2; no DNA check was done on the table's D call, TRBD1. TRBV21-1 is deemed a pseudogene. The CDR3 sequence is 15 residues long. For the CDR3, the DNA is TGTGCCAGCAGCAAAGAAGACAGACCAAACTATGGCTACACCTTC. Its translation is CASSKEDRPNYGYTF.

The rearrangement links TRBV15 to TRBJ1-3; weak D call: TRBD1 (5 bases). Germline lookup yields CDR1 LNHNV and CDR2 YYDKDF (reference sequence). The CDR3 runs 18 residues. Trimming removed 5 bases from V and 2 bases from J, with 22 bases in between. CDR3 protein: CATSHYVGGTFTGNTIYF. CDR3 coding DNA: TGTGCCACCAGCCACTATGTGGGGGGGACCTTTACTGGAAACACCATATATTTT.

This chain joins TRBV5-1 and TRBJ2-3, with 9 bases aligning to TRBD2. CDR1 is SGHRS, CDR2 YFSETQ, per germline. The CDR3 totals 14 residues. V was clipped by 0 bases and J by 6 bases; unmatched bases: 2. CDR3 sequence reads: CASSLVLAGDTQYF. CDR3 nucleotides: TGCGCCAGCAGCTTGGTGCTAGCGGGGGATACGCAGTATTTT.

The chain has TRBV30 and TRBJ1-6; 9 bases agree with TRBD1. The V and J ends lost 7 bases and 10 bases, in that order; junction bases with no gene match: 8. Germline V CDR1 and CDR2: GTSNPN, SVGIG (reference sequence). The CDR3 is made up of 13 amino acids. The CDR3 is CASQGAQRSPLHF. CDR3 DNA sequence: TGTGCCTCACAGGGGGCCCAGAGATCACCCCTCCACTTT.

CDR3 in DNA: TGTGCCAGCAGCTCTCTAGCGGGAGCGGCAGATACGCAGTATTTT. Amino acid sequence: CASSSLAGAADTQYF. The chain employs TRBV7-9 and TRBJ2-3, with TRBD2 matching over 10 bases. Germline assignment: CDR1 SEHNR and CDR2 FQNEAQ (reference sequence). The junction had 5 bases not matched to a gene; V was cut back by 4 bases and J by 4 bases. CDR3 length equals 15 residues.

The chain couples TRBV2 to TRBJ2-7; 15 positions agree with TRBD2. Germline V gene sequence: CDR1 SNHLY, CDR2 FYNNEI. The CDR3 is made up of 17 amino acids. The trim removed 6 bases at V and 2 bases at J, leaving 8 bases unmatched. The CDR3 here is CASRPGTSGRLAYEQYF. CDR3 nucleotides: TGTGCCAGCAGACCCGGGACTAGCGGGAGGTTAGCCTACGAGCAGTACTTC.

The J gene is TRBJ2-5, the V gene TRBV2; 12 bases line up with TRBD1. The CDR3 totals 14 residues. J was trimmed by 5 bases and V by 6 bases; bases with no gene match: 4. Germline V CDR1 and CDR2: SNHLY, FYNNEI. The CDR3 DNA is TGTGCCAGCAGGGGACAGGGGGCGGTGGAGACCCAGTACTTC. Translated, it gives CASRGQGAVETQYF.